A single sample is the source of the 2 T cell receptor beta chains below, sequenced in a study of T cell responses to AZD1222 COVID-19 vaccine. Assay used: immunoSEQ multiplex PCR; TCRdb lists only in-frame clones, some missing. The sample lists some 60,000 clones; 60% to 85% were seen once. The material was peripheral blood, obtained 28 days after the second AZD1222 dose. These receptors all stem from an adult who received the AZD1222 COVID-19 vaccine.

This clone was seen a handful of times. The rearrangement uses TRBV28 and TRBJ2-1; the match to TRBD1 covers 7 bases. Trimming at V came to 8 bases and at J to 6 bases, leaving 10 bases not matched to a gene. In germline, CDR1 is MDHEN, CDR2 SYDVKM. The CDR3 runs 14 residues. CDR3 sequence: CASHRGQLGNEQFF. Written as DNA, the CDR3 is TGTGCCAGCCATCGGGGACAGTTGGGCAATGAGCAGTTCTTC.

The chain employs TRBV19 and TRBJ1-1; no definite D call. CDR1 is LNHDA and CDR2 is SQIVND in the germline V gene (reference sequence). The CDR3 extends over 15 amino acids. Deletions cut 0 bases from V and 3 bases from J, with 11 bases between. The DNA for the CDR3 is TGTGCCAGTAGTATAGACCCCCGGCGTCACACTGAAGCTTTCTTT. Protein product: CASSIDPRRHTEAFF.